This T cell receptor beta chain was captured in a study of T cells in Graves' hyperthyroidism and ophthalmopathy. Study-level background: The initial diagnosis was the point when peripheral blood was collected, ahead of any treatment.

Unmatched junction bases numbered 3, after V lost 5 bases and J lost 0 bases. The CDR3 consists of 15 residues. Germline-derived CDR1 and CDR2 are SGHVS and FNYEAQ. Clinical Activity Scores of at least 3, NOSPECS grades of at least 4 and durations under 3 months characterized ophthalmopathy patients. Uncontrolled infection, other autoimmune disease, pregnancy and lactation each barred patients from inclusion. Clinical symptoms, serum thyroxine and TRAb, thyroid ultrasound and orbital computed tomography were used for the diagnoses. What was amplified from RNA transcripts were TCR beta CDR3 regions. With the HTBI primer set, the TCR CDR3 went through a first round of RT-PCR. TCRdb analysed the multiplex PCR reads with MiXCR anew, one entry per CDR3 protein. Of some 300,000 distinct CDR3 sequences detected, about 19% appear once; the ten largest clones hold approximately 35%. This clonotype was recorded many times.

The sample taken for sequencing was blood. The source of this sequence is a man aged 45 to 65 with Graves' ophthalmopathy. The J gene is TRBJ2-7, the V gene TRBV7-6; 11 positions agree with TRBD1. CDR3 region: CASSVGTGGSYEQYF. CDR3 nucleotides: TGTGCCAGCAGCGTCGGGACAGGGGGCTCCTACGAGCAGTACTTC.